The 30 T cell receptor beta chains reported below all come from one sample, sequenced in a study of blood T cell repertoires in COVID-19. Generated by immunoSEQ multiplex PCR, the TCRdb table keeps only in-frame clones and is missing some. Counted here are about 160,000 clones, approximately 88% occurring once; the ten biggest clones make up roughly 2.3%. What was sequenced was peripheral blood. The receptors were sampled from a man between 65 and 85 years old with acute or convalescent COVID-19.

The chain employs TRBV6-2 or TRBV6-3 and TRBJ2-2; TRBD1 is a possible D gene (6 bases). V lost 4 bases and J lost 5, with 14 bases in between. This CDR3 has 15 residues. Germline CDR1 and CDR2: MNHEY and SVGEGT. The CDR3 DNA reads as TGTGCCAGCAGTTTCCGACAGGCCCTAACCGGGGAGCTGTTTTTT. Protein product: CASSFRQALTGELFF.

This sequence joins TRBV6-5 and TRBJ2-7; D is possibly TRBD1 (6 bases). Trimming shortened V by 2 bases and J by 6 bases, and 14 bases separated the two germline ends. This CDR3 comprises 14 residues. Germline CDR1 MNHEY, CDR2 SVGAGI. CDR3: CASSYTGIAREQYF. CDR3 sequence (DNA): TGTGCCAGCAGTTACACAGGGATAGCTCGCGAGCAGTACTTC.

The chain recombines TRBV19 with TRBJ2-4, with 9 bases fitting TRBD2. Trimming took 3 bases from V and 12 from J; bases not matched to a gene: 18. There are 17 residues in the CDR3. From germline, CDR1 is LNHDA and CDR2 SQIVND (reference sequence). CDR3 nucleotides: TGTGCCAGTAGTATTTCCCCCCTAGCGGGGTCCGGTGGCGGTCAGTACTTC. Its protein product is CASSISPLAGSGGGQYF.

This clone came up many times. The chain carries TRBV5-1 and TRBJ1-1; 10 nucleotides align to TRBD1. In germline, CDR1 is SGHRS, CDR2 YFSETQ. Trimming at V came to 4 bases and at J to 10 bases, leaving 10 bases not matched to a gene. CDR3 length equals 14 residues. CDR3 DNA: TGCGCCAGCAGCCTTCCCGGGACAGGGGAGATAGCTTTCTTT. Protein: CASSLPGTGEIAFF.

V usage is TRBV7-9 and J usage is TRBJ2-5; TRBD2 matches at 7 bases. CDR3 length equals 13 residues. Germline V CDR1 and CDR2: SEHNR, FQNEAQ (reference sequence). Trimming removed 3 bases from V and 5 bases from J; junction bases left unmatched: 3. Here the CDR3 reads CASSFAGAETQYF. The CDR3 region has the DNA TGTGCCAGCAGCTTCGCGGGAGCGGAGACCCAGTACTTC.

The chain recombines TRBV6-5 with TRBJ1-5, with D hard to call. Germline CDR1 reads MNHEY; CDR2 reads SVGAGI. V was clipped by 7 bases and J by 0 bases, with 10 bases between them. The CDR3 runs to 14 residues. The CDR3 DNA follows: TGTGCCAGCATCGCGGCCAGTAGCAATCAGCCCCAGCATTTT. Residues: CASIAASSNQPQHF.

The V call is TRBV25-1, the J call TRBJ2-5; D may be TRBD2 (5 bases). Germline CDR1 reads MGHDK; CDR2 reads SYGVNS. This CDR3 contains 15 residues. Trimming shortened V by 1 base and J by 1 base, and 10 bases separated the two germline ends. CDR3 amino acids: CASSEFGGSQETQYF. CDR3 coding DNA: TGTGCCAGCAGTGAATTCGGCGGGTCCCAAGAGACCCAGTACTTC.

The CDR3 sequence is CSVVWGGTDTQYF. CDR3 coding DNA: TGCAGCGTTGTGTGGGGGGGCACAGATACGCAGTATTTT. J is TRBJ2-3 and V is TRBV29-1; maybe TRBD2 (6 bases). V was cut by 4 bases and J by 1 base, with 9 bases left in between. The CDR3 is 13 residues long. CDR1 SQVTM and CDR2 ANQGSEA come from the germline V gene.

The rearrangement joins TRBV27 to TRBJ1-2; a weak D match, TRBD1 (6 bases). The CDR3 runs 15 residues. The V gene lost 2 bases and the J gene lost 0 bases, with 10 bases spanning the gap. Germline-derived CDR1 and CDR2 are MNHEY and SMNVEV (reference sequence). The CDR3 DNA sequence: TGTGCCAGCAGTTTACGAGGGGGTGCTAACTATGGCTACACCTTC. Amino acids: CASSLRGGANYGYTF.

The gene calls are TRBV3-1 (or the pseudogene TRBV3-2) and TRBJ2-2; TRBD2 matches at 13 bases. The CDR3 runs to 15 residues. V lost 7 bases, J lost 4 bases, and 3 bases stayed unmatched. Germline V gives CDR1 LGHDT, CDR2 YNNKEL (reference sequence). The CDR3 nucleotides are TGTGCCAGCACCCGGACTAGCGGGAGCACCGGGGAGCTGTTTTTT. Residues: CASTRTSGSTGELFF.

The chain employs TRBV19 and TRBJ2-7, with 10 nucleotides matching TRBD1. CDR1 LNHDA and CDR2 SQIVND come from the germline V gene (reference sequence). Trimming cost V 4 bases and J 0 bases; bases outside gene matches: 6. The CDR3 runs to 16 residues. The CDR3 protein is CASSRTGGMYSYEQYF. CDR3 DNA sequence: TGTGCCAGTAGTAGGACAGGGGGGATGTACTCCTACGAGCAGTACTTC.

This chain links TRBV19 with TRBJ1-1; 9 nucleotides align to TRBD1. Germline values: CDR1 LNHDA, CDR2 SQIVND (reference sequence). J was trimmed by 5 bases and V by 4 bases; bases with no gene match: 5. The CDR3 runs 14 residues. This CDR3 is CASSRTGETTEAFF. DNA for the CDR3: TGTGCCAGTAGTAGGACAGGGGAGACGACTGAAGCTTTCTTT.

The gene calls are TRBV7-9 and TRBJ2-3; TRBD2 matches at 7 bases. Germline V gene data show CDR1 as SEHNR and CDR2 as FQNEAQ (reference sequence). The CDR3 length is 18 residues. The V and J ends lost 5 bases and 1 base, in that order; junction bases with no gene match: 15. CDR3 sequence reads: CASSPGLGGTSGTDTQYF. CDR3 DNA: TGTGCCAGCAGCCCTGGGCTGGGGGGGACGAGCGGCACAGATACGCAGTATTTT.

The CDR3 protein is CASSQRAGTGGSYEQYF. The CDR3 bases are TGTGCCAGCAGCCAAAGGGCCGGGACAGGGGGCTCCTACGAGCAGTACTTC. The rearrangement joins TRBV7-3 to TRBJ2-7; 11 bases are shared with TRBD1. Trimming at V came to 5 bases and at J to 0 bases, leaving 9 bases not matched to a gene. CDR3 length equals 17 residues. CDR1 and CDR2 from the germline V gene are SGHTA and FQGTGA.

This clone was seen once. The gene calls are TRBV9 and TRBJ1-2; TRBD1 is a possible D gene (6 bases). V lost 4 bases and J lost 4, with 14 bases in between. Germline lookup yields CDR1 SGDLS and CDR2 YYNGEE. This CDR3 comprises 14 residues. The CDR3 sequence is CASSPQGDGYGYTF. The CDR3 DNA sequence: TGTGCCAGCAGCCCACAGGGTGACGGCTATGGCTACACCTTC.

This clone was detected only a few times. This chain joins TRBV5-1 and TRBJ2-1; 9 bases align to TRBD1. V shed 4 bases and J 4 bases; nucleotides not matched to a gene: 3. The CDR3 has 14 amino acids. Germline V CDR1 and CDR2: SGHRS, YFSETQ. The CDR3 DNA reads as TGCGCCAGCAGCCTGGGACAGGGATACAATGAGCAGTTCTTC. It specifies CASSLGQGYNEQFF.

This clone occurred a few times. The chain joins TRBV9 to TRBJ1-4; 7 bases map to TRBD1. The V gene end was trimmed by 3 bases and the J gene end by 3 bases; junction bases not matched to a gene: 5. The CDR3 is made up of 15 amino acids. CDR1 SGDLS and CDR2 YYNGEE come from the germline V gene. CDR3: CASSASGTANEKLFF. The CDR3, as DNA: TGTGCCAGCAGCGCCTCTGGGACAGCTAATGAAAAACTGTTTTTT.

The V and J genes are TRBV5-1 and TRBJ2-1; 11 bases align to TRBD2. The CDR3 runs to 21 residues. V shed 6 bases and J 9 bases; nucleotides not matched to a gene: 29. Germline CDR1 SGHRS, CDR2 YFSETQ. The CDR3 nucleotides are TGCGCCAGCAACCCGATACCTTGGGGTAGCGGGAGGGCCACTCTCTTTCCTGAGCAGTTCTTC. Protein product: CASNPIPWGSGRATLFPEQFF.

This clone was recorded a few times. The J gene is TRBJ2-3, the V gene TRBV12-3 or TRBV12-4, with TRBD1 as a possible D gene (6 bases). The CDR3 is 13 amino acids. The V end lost 6 bases, the J end lost 4 bases, and 11 bases lay between the germline ends. CDR3 amino acids: CASRSQGSDTQYF. CDR3 bases: TGTGCCAGCAGGTCACAGGGTTCAGATACGCAGTATTTT.

This clone has more than one count but fewer than ten. The chain is built from TRBV6-2 or TRBV6-3 and TRBJ2-3; D is uncertain. V was pared by 6 bases and J by 3 bases, with 19 bases between. The CDR3 length is 16 residues. Germline assignment: CDR1 MNHEY and CDR2 SVGEGT. The CDR3 protein is CASSPQGPVGTDTQYF. The CDR3 DNA reads TGTGCCAGCAGCCCCCAAGGCCCCGTCGGGACAGATACGCAGTATTTT.

This chain uses TRBV4-2 with TRBJ2-7, with a possible D match to TRBD2 (6 bases). In germline, CDR1 is LGHNA, CDR2 YNFKEQ. Deletions cut 1 base from V and 6 bases from J, with 16 bases between. The CDR3 spans 15 residues. CDR3 sequence reads: CASSQGAGGAGEQYF. The CDR3 DNA reads as TGTGCCAGCAGCCAAGGGGCCGGAGGGGCCGGCGAGCAGTACTTC.

The table lists this clone with a few counts. The V gene is TRBV28, the J gene TRBJ1-5; D uncertain. The V and J ends lost 3 bases and 7 bases respectively, with 13 bases between them. From germline, CDR1 is MDHEN and CDR2 SYDVKM. This CDR3 is built from 14 residues. CDR3 DNA: TGTGCCAGCAGTTTCGGCCAGGCCAGGCAGCCCCAGCATTTT. Its protein is CASSFGQARQPQHF.

This clone was seen only a few times. The rearrangement uses TRBV2 and TRBJ1-2; weak D call: TRBD1 (5 bases). Looked up from germline, CDR1 is SNHLY and CDR2 is FYNNEI. The CDR3 is 15 residues long. The V end was cut by 2 bases, the J end by 4 bases, with 14 bases between. The CDR3 bases are TGTGCCAGCAGTGAATTGTCCAGGGTCGGCTATGGCTACACCTTC. This translates into CASSELSRVGYGYTF.

The chain has TRBV5-1 and TRBJ1-1; 9 bases agree with TRBD1. J was trimmed by 0 bases and V by 5 bases; bases with no gene match: 11. Germline V gives CDR1 SGHRS, CDR2 YFSETQ. CDR3 length equals 17 residues. CDR3: CASRQDRGGGMNTEAFF. In nucleotides, the CDR3 is TGCGCCAGCAGACAGGACAGGGGCGGGGGGATGAACACTGAAGCTTTCTTT.

The chain combines TRBV30 with TRBJ1-4, with D uncertain. Germline loops: CDR1 GTSNPN, CDR2 SVGIG (reference sequence). With 2 bases removed from V and 3 bases from J, the gap between germline ends came to 13 bases. This CDR3 has 15 residues. The CDR3 is CAWSPTRAANEKLFF. CDR3 in DNA: TGTGCCTGGAGTCCGACCCGCGCGGCTAATGAAAAACTGTTTTTT.

To note about this clone: A much larger clone differs from this one at a single base, so this may be a read error. Within the sample, other DNA sequences also encode this same CDR3. This chain joins TRBV15 and TRBJ2-7, with 7 nucleotides matching TRBD1. Germline lookup yields CDR1 LNHNV and CDR2 YYDKDF (reference sequence). The CDR3 covers 13 residues. Unmatched junction bases numbered 6, after V lost 3 bases and J lost 7 bases. The CDR3 DNA reads TGTGCCACCAGCAGGGACAGGCACTATGAGCAGTACTTC. This gives the protein CATSRDRHYEQYF.

The CDR3 coding sequence is TGTGCCAGCAGTTTGAGGGCAGCGGTCGACGAGCAGTACTTC. Translating it yields CASSLRAAVDEQYF. V is TRBV6-6 and J is TRBJ2-7; a weak D match, TRBD2 (5 bases). The CDR3 spans 14 residues. The germline CDR1 and CDR2 sequences are MNHNY and SVGAGI (reference sequence). V was shortened by 4 bases and J by 5 bases, with 15 bases between the two germline ends.

This chain uses TRBV19 with TRBJ2-5; 7 nucleotides align to TRBD1. The V gene end was trimmed by 5 bases and the J gene end by 4 bases; junction bases not matched to a gene: 4. The germline V gene encodes CDR1 LNHDA and CDR2 SQIVND (reference sequence). The CDR3 is 13 amino acids. The CDR3, as DNA: TGTGCCAGTAGTGTGAGGGGGCGAGAGACCCAGTACTTC. Amino acids: CASSVRGRETQYF.

V and J are TRBV5-4 and TRBJ2-7; 13 bases line up with TRBD2. CDR3 length equals 15 residues. Germline values: CDR1 SGHNT, CDR2 YYREEE (reference sequence). Trimming cost V 4 bases and J 4 bases; bases outside gene matches: 5. CDR3 nucleotides: TGTGCCAGCAGCCGACTAGCGGGGGGCCTTTACGAGCAGTACTTC. Translation gives CASSRLAGGLYEQYF.

CDR3 region: CASSVQGQGTETQYF. CDR3 bases: TGTGCCAGCAGCGTGCAAGGACAGGGTACGGAGACCCAGTACTTC. The chain carries TRBV9 and TRBJ2-5; 8 bases are shared with TRBD1. The CDR3 is made up of 15 amino acids. CDR1 is SGDLS and CDR2 is YYNGEE in the germline V gene. The V gene end was trimmed by 2 bases and the J gene end by 5 bases; junction bases not matched to a gene: 8.